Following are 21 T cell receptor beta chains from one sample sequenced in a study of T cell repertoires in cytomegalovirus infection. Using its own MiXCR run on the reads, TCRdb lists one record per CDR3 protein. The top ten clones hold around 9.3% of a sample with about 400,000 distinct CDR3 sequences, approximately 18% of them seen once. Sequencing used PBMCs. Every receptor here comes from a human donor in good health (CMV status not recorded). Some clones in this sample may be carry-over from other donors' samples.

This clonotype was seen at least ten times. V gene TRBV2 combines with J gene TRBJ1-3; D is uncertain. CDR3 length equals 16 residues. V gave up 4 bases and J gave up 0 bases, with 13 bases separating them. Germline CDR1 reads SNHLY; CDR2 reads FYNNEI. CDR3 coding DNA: TGTGCCAGCAGTGGTCCCCAGGAAAACTCTGGAAACACCATATATTTT. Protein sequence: CASSGPQENSGNTIYF.

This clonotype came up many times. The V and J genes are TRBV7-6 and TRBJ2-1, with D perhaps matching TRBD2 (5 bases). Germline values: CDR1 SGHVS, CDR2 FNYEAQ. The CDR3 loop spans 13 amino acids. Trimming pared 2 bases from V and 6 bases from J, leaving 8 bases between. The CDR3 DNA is TGTGCCAGCAGCTTATCCGCGGGCAATGAGCAGTTCTTC. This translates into CASSLSAGNEQFF.

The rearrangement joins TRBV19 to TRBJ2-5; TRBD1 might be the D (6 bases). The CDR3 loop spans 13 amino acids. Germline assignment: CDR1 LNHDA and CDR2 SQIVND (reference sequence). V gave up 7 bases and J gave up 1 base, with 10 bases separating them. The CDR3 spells CASTVGGQETQYF. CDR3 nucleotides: TGTGCCAGTACGGTAGGGGGCCAAGAGACCCAGTACTTC.

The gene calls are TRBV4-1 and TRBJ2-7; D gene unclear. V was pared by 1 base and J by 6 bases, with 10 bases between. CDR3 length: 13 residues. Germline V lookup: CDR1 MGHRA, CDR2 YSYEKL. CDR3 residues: CASSQVGSPEQYF. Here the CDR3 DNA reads TGCGCCAGCAGCCAAGTGGGCAGTCCCGAGCAGTACTTC.

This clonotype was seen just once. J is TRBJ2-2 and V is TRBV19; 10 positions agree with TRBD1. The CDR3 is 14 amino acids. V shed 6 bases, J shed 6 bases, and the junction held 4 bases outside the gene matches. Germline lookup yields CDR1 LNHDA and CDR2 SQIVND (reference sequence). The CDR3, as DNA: TGTGCCAGTAGAAGGGACAGGGGAGCCGGGGAGCTGTTTTTT. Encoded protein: CASRRDRGAGELFF.

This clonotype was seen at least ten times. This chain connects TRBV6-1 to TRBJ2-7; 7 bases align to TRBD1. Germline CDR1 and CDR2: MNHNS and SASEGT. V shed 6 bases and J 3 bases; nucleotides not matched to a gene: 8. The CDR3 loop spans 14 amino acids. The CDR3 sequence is CASSPGTAFYEQYF. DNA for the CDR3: TGTGCCAGCAGCCCCGGGACAGCCTTCTACGAGCAGTACTTC.

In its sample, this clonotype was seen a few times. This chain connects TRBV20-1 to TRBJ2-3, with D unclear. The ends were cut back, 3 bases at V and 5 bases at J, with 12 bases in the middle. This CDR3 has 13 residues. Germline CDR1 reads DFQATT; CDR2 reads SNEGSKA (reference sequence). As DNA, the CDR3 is TGCAGTGCTAGTCGGGTTGGCGGAGATACGCAGTATTTT. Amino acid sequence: CSASRVGGDTQYF.

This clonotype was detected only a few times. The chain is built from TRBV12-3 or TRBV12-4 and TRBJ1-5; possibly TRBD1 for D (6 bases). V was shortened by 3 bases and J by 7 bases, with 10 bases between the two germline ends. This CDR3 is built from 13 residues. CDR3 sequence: CASSFSGVQPQHF. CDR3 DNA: TGTGCCAGCAGTTTCTCAGGGGTACAGCCCCAGCATTTT.

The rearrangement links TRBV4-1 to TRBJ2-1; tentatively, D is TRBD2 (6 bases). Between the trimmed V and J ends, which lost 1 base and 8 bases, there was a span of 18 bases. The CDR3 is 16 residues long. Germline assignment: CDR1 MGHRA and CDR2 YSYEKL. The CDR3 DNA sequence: TGCGCCAGCAGCCAAGTCAATCCGACTAGTCTCGATGAGCAGTTCTTC. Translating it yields CASSQVNPTSLDEQFF.

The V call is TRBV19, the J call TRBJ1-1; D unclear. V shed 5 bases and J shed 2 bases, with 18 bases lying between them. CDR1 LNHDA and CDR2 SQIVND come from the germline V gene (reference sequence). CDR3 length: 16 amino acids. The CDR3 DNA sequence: TGTGCCAGTAGTGGCAGGCTGGATTGGTATAACACTGAAGCTTTCTTT. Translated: CASSGRLDWYNTEAFF.

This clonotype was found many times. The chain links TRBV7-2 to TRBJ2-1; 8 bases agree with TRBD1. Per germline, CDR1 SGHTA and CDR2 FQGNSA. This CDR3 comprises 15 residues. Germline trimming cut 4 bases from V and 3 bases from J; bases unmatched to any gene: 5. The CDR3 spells CASSSRGLFYNEQFF. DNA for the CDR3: TGTGCCAGCAGCTCCAGGGGGCTCTTCTACAATGAGCAGTTCTTC.

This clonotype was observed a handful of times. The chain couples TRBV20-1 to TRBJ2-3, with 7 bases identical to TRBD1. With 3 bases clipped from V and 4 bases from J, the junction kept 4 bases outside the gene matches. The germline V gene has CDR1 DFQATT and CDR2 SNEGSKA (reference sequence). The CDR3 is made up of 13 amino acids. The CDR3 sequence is CSARKTGADTQYF. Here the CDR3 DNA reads TGCAGTGCTAGGAAAACAGGGGCAGATACGCAGTATTTT.

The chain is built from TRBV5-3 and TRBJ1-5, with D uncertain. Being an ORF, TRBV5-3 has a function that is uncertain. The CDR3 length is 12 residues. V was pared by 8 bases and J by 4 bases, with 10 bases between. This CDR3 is CASSNLNQPQHF. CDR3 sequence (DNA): TGTGCCAGCAGCAACTTAAATCAGCCCCAGCATTTT.

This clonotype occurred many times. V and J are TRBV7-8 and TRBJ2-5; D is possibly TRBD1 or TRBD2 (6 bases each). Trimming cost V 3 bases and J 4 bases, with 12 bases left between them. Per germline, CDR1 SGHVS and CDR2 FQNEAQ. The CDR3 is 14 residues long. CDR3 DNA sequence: TGTGCCAGCAGCTTGGCCGGGGGCAGAGAGACCCAGTACTTC. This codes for CASSLAGGRETQYF. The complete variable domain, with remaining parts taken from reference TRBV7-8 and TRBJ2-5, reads GAGVSQSPRYKVAKRGQDVALRCDPISGHVSLFWYQQALGQGPEFLTYFQNEAQLDKSGLPSDRFFAERPEGSVSTLKIQRTQQEDSAVYLCASSLAGGRETQYFGPGTRLLVL.

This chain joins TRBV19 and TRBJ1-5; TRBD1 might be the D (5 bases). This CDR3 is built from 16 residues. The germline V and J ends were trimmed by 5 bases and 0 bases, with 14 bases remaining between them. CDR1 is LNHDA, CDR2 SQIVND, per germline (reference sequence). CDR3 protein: CASSARDYYSNQPQHF. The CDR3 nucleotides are TGTGCCAGTAGTGCCCGGGACTATTATAGCAATCAGCCCCAGCATTTT.

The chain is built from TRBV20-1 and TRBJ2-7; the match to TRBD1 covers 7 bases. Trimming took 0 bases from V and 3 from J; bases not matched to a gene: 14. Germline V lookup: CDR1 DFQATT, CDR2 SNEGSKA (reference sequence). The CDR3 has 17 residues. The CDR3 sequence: CSARDLWRWGQNYEQYF. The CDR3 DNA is TGCAGTGCTAGAGATCTTTGGCGATGGGGACAGAACTACGAGCAGTACTTC.

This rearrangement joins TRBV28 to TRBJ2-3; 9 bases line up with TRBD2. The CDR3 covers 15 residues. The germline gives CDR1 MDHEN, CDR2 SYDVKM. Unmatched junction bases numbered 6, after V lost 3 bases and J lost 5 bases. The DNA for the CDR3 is TGTGCCAGCAGTTTTCCGCGGGGGGGACGAGATACGCAGTATTTT. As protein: CASSFPRGGRDTQYF. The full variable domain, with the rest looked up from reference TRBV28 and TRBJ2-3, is DVKVTQSSRYLVKRTGEKVFLECVQDMDHENMFWYRQDPGLGLRLIYFSYDVKMKEKGDIPEGYSVSREKKERFSLILESASTNQTSMYLCASSFPRGGRDTQYFGPGTRLTVL.

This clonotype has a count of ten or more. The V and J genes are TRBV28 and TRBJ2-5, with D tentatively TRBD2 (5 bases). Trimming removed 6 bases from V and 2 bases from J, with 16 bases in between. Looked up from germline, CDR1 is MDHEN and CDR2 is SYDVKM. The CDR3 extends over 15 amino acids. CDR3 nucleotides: TGTGCCAGCAGCCCCAGGACTCTTACTCAAGAGACCCAGTACTTC. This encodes CASSPRTLTQETQYF.

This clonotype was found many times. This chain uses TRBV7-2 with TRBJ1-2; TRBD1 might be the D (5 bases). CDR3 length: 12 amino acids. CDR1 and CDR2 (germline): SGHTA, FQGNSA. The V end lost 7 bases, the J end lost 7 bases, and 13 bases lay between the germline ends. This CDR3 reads CASKPGGSGYTF. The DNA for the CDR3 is TGTGCCAGCAAACCCGGGGGTTCTGGCTACACCTTC.

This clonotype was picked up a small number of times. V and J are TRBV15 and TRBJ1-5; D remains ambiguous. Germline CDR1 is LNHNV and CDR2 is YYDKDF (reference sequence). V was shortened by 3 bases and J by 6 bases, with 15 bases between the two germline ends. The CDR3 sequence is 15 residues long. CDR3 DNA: TGTGCCACCAGCAGGATTCATAGGGAGTCTCAGCCCCAGCATTTT. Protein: CATSRIHRESQPQHF.

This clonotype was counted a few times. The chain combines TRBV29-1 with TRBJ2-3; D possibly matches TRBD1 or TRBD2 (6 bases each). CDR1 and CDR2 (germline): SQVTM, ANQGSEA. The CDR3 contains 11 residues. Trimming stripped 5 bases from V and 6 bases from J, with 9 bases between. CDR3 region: CSVLGGDTQYF. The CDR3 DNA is TGCAGCGTTCTAGGGGGGGATACGCAGTATTTT.